The 24 T cell receptor beta chains in this list originate from one sample, sequenced in a study of CXCR3-negative and CXCR3-positive naive CD8 T cells. TRB cDNA libraries were made by UMI-labeled 5' RACE. Reanalyzing the 5' RACE reads, TCRdb keeps one entry per CDR3 protein, without DNA. Its listing shows 8,000 or so distinct CDR3 sequences. Material: naive CXCR3- CD8+ T cells from blood. As for subset: CD45RO-CCR7+CD27+CD95- naive CD8+ T cells lacking CXCR3 (TNR3-). The receptors derive from a human donor in good health. Some clones in this sample may be carry-over from other donors' samples.

V is TRBV28 and J is TRBJ2-3; TCRdb picks TRBD2, but there is no DNA to check that call. The CDR3 is 16 residues long. CDR1 and CDR2 (germline): MDHEN, SYDVKM. This CDR3 is CASRPWGLADTDTQYF.

Judged by frequency, this clonotype is medium-sized. V is TRBV20-1 and J is TRBJ2-1; TCRdb proposes TRBD2, but this gene call is untestable without DNA. The CDR3 length is 15 residues. CDR1 is DFQATT, CDR2 SNEGSKA, per germline (reference sequence). CDR3 in amino acids: CSARLAGEVYNEQFF.

J is TRBJ2-7 and V is TRBV29-1; absent DNA, TCRdb's TRBD2 call cannot be checked. CDR3 length equals 14 residues. Germline V lookup: CDR1 SQVTM, CDR2 ANQGSEA. The CDR3 region is CSVTTSGSSYEQYF.

The chain combines TRBV7-6 with TRBJ2-7; TCRdb's D gene call, TRBD2, goes unchecked for lack of DNA. There are 16 residues in the CDR3. Germline-derived CDR1 and CDR2 are SGHVS and FNYEAQ. The CDR3 sequence is CASSGPRAGLPYEQYF.

This clonotype registers medium-sized (0.01 to 0.1%) by frequency. V gene TRBV5-4 combines with J gene TRBJ2-1; TCRdb proposes TRBD2, but this gene call is untestable without DNA. CDR1 SGHNT and CDR2 YYREEE come from the germline V gene (reference sequence). The CDR3 sequence is 16 residues long. The CDR3 reads CASSLDRARSYNEQFF. Full variable domain (outside the CDR3, taken from reference TRBV5-4 and TRBJ2-1): ETGVTQSPTHLIKTRGQQVTLRCSSQSGHNTVSWYQQALGQGPQFIFQYYREEENGRGNFPPRFSGLQFPNYSSELNVNALELDDSALYLCASSLDRARSYNEQFFGPGTRLTVL.

The CDR3: CASKRPGTYEQYF. This rearrangement joins TRBV6-6 to TRBJ2-7; TCRdb names TRBD1, which stays unverified in the absence of DNA. This CDR3 has 13 residues. Germline CDR1 and CDR2: MNHNY and SVGAGI (reference sequence).

This clonotype is called medium-sized based on its frequency. The rearrangement links TRBV29-1 to TRBJ2-3; TCRdb outputs TRBD2, but without DNA this stays unchecked. In germline, CDR1 is SQVTM, CDR2 ANQGSEA. The CDR3 has 14 residues. The CDR3 spells CSVTSVTSTDTQYF.

The J gene is TRBJ2-7, the V gene TRBV20-1; TCRdb names TRBD1, which stays unverified in the absence of DNA. This CDR3 has 12 amino acids. In germline, CDR1 is DFQATT, CDR2 SNEGSKA (reference sequence). The CDR3 sequence: CSARGTAYEQYF.

This CDR3 is CASSQWQLGVYEQYF. This chain connects TRBV5-1 to TRBJ2-7; TCRdb gives TRBD2 as the D gene, but with no DNA this cannot be confirmed. Germline V gene data show CDR1 as SGHRS and CDR2 as YFSETQ. This CDR3 has 15 residues.

This clonotype is classed as medium-sized by frequency. J is TRBJ2-7 and V is TRBV29-1; checking the TCRdb D call of TRBD1 is not possible without DNA. Germline V gene data show CDR1 as SQVTM and CDR2 as ANQGSEA. This CDR3 contains 11 residues. This chain's CDR3 is CSVSGTYEQYF.

J is TRBJ2-3 and V is TRBV29-1. Germline loops: CDR1 SQVTM, CDR2 ANQGSEA. The CDR3 is made up of 13 amino acids. The chain's CDR3 is CSVEFTGKDTQYF.

This clonotype is labeled medium-sized (0.01 to 0.1%) based on frequency. J is TRBJ2-3 and V is TRBV2; TCRdb reports TRBD2, a call that lacks DNA to check it against. CDR1 SNHLY and CDR2 FYNNEI come from the germline V gene. The CDR3 loop spans 13 amino acids. Here the CDR3 reads CASWASGTDTQYF.

This clonotype counts as medium-sized by frequency. The chain links TRBV29-1 to TRBJ1-4. Germline values: CDR1 SQVTM, CDR2 ANQGSEA. The CDR3 spans 12 residues. CDR3 protein: CSVKNMNEKLFF.

Judged by frequency, this clonotype is medium-sized. V usage is TRBV20-1 and J usage is TRBJ1-5; lacking DNA, the TRBD1 call made by TCRdb goes unchecked. The CDR3 is 13 residues long. In germline, CDR1 is DFQATT, CDR2 SNEGSKA (reference sequence). The CDR3 reads CSARGQGNQPQHF.

This chain joins TRBV5-8 and TRBJ2-7. Germline V CDR1 and CDR2: SGHTS, YDEGEE. The CDR3 has 13 residues. This chain's CDR3 is CASRDGNPYEQYF.

V usage is TRBV20-1 and J usage is TRBJ2-3; TCRdb's assignment of TRBD1 cannot be checked, as there is no DNA. The CDR3 is 16 residues long. Germline CDR1 DFQATT, CDR2 SNEGSKA (reference sequence). This CDR3 reads CSAVPEDRGTSDTQYF.

J is TRBJ1-1 and V is TRBV7-8; TCRdb picks TRBD1, but there is no DNA to check that call. Germline-derived CDR1 and CDR2 are SGHVS and FQNEAQ. This CDR3 is built from 14 residues. CDR3 residues: CASTETGGGTAAFF.

This clonotype is called medium-sized based on its frequency. The chain employs TRBV10-3 and TRBJ2-7; TCRdb calls TRBD2, which cannot be checked without DNA. The CDR3 is 15 amino acids. Germline V gene lookup returns CDR1 ENHRY and CDR2 SYGVKD. Here the CDR3 reads CAISDEGGIMYEQYF.

This chain's CDR3 is CASSYSLDSNEKLFF. The chain employs TRBV6-6 and TRBJ1-4. The CDR3 is made up of 15 amino acids. Germline lookup yields CDR1 MNHNY and CDR2 SVGAGI (reference sequence).

This rearrangement joins TRBV6-6 to TRBJ2-3; the D call of TRBD1 rests on TCRdb alone, since no DNA is present to check it. CDR3 length equals 15 residues. Germline V CDR1 and CDR2: MNHNY, SVGAGI (reference sequence). CDR3 loop: CASSYLGQKTDTQYF.

Frequency places this clonotype as medium-sized. The chain has TRBV18 and TRBJ2-7; TCRdb gives TRBD1 as the D gene, but with no DNA this cannot be confirmed. This CDR3 comprises 15 residues. Germline CDR1 and CDR2: KGHSH and LQKENI. CDR3: CASSRSGQGAYEQYF.

This rearrangement joins TRBV28 to TRBJ1-5; TCRdb's D call, TRBD1, is unchecked because there is no DNA. Germline lookup yields CDR1 MDHEN and CDR2 SYDVKM. The CDR3 contains 14 residues. CDR3 loop: CASSLAWGLQPQHF. Full variable domain (remainder filled in from reference TRBV28 and TRBJ1-5): DVKVTQSSRYLVKRTGEKVFLECVQDMDHENMFWYRQDPGLGLRLIYFSYDVKMKEKGDIPEGYSVSREKKERFSLILESASTNQTSMYLCASSLAWGLQPQHFGDGTRLSIL.

In terms of frequency, this clonotype is medium-sized. The CDR3 protein is CASRGTGPKNEQFF. J is TRBJ2-1 and V is TRBV19; the D call of TRBD1 rests on TCRdb alone, since no DNA is present to check it. The germline gives CDR1 LNHDA, CDR2 SQIVND (reference sequence). This CDR3 has 14 amino acids. Full variable domain (missing parts from reference TRBV19 and TRBJ2-1): DGGITQSPKYLFRKEGQNVTLSCEQNLNHDAMYWYRQDPGQGLRLIYYSQIVNDFQKGDIAEGYSVSREKKESFPLTVTSAQKNPTAFYLCASRGTGPKNEQFFGPGTRLTVL.

The chain links TRBV7-9 to TRBJ1-1; no DNA is available, so the TRBD1 call from TCRdb remains unchecked. This CDR3 spans 17 amino acids. Looked up from germline, CDR1 is SEHNR and CDR2 is FQNEAQ (reference sequence). This CDR3 reads CASSLPNKGAQGTEAFF.